The 5 T cell receptor beta chains below come from one sample, sequenced in a study of T cells in Graves' hyperthyroidism and ophthalmopathy. RNA transcripts provided the source from which TCR beta CDR3 regions were amplified. When the TCR CDR3 underwent first-round RT-PCR, the HTBI primer set was used. Each CDR3 protein is one row after TCRdb ran MiXCR on the multiplex PCR reads. This sample has hundreds of thousands of distinct CDR3 sequences, with 17% found just once. Sequencing was performed on blood. The receptors here all came from a woman between 55 and 75 years old with Graves' ophthalmopathy.

This clonotype was observed a few times. The chain joins TRBV29-1 to TRBJ1-2; maybe TRBD1 (6 bases). Germline values: CDR1 SQVTM, CDR2 ANQGSEA. The CDR3 is 15 amino acids. The ends were cut back, 7 bases at V and 2 bases at J, with 20 bases in the middle. CDR3 residues: CSASADSQNNYGYTF. Written as DNA, the CDR3 is TGCAGCGCGTCTGCGGACAGCCAAAACAACTATGGCTACACCTTC.

In this sample, this clonotype turned up many times. This rearrangement joins TRBV4-3 to TRBJ2-5; D is unresolved. V was clipped by 0 bases and J by 0 bases, with 8 bases between them. CDR3 length: 15 amino acids. Germline V CDR1 and CDR2: LGHNA, YSLEER. In nucleotides, the CDR3 is TGCGCCAGCAGCCAAGATCGGCAGTACCAAGAGACCCAGTACTTC. Amino acid sequence: CASSQDRQYQETQYF.

This sequence joins TRBV19 and TRBJ2-1; D gene uncertain. V was pared by 5 bases and J by 9 bases, with 17 bases between. This CDR3 has 14 residues. The germline V gene encodes CDR1 LNHDA and CDR2 SQIVND (reference sequence). In DNA form, the CDR3 reads TGTGCCAGTAGTCCTACTCTCGACCGTTCTGAGCAGTTCTTC. This encodes CASSPTLDRSEQFF.

The V call is TRBV6-1, the J call TRBJ1-3, with a tentative D call TRBD1 (6 bases). Trimming left V 7 bases short and J 5 bases short, with 18 bases between. This CDR3 is 15 amino acids long. CDR1 MNHNS and CDR2 SASEGT come from the germline V gene. The CDR3, as DNA: TGTGCCAGCACGGCAACAGGGTCCCCCCGAAACACCATATATTTT. Translation gives CASTATGSPRNTIYF.

At least ten counts were recorded for this clonotype. V gene TRBV27 combines with J gene TRBJ2-3, with 14 bases fitting TRBD2. CDR3 length: 17 amino acids. J lost 6 bases, V lost 2 bases, and 7 bases had no gene match. CDR1 and CDR2 from the germline V gene are MNHEY and SMNVEV (reference sequence). DNA of the CDR3: TGTGCCAGCAGTTTAAGGGGACTAGCGGGAGCATCGGATACGCAGTATTTT. It codes for CASSLRGLAGASDTQYF.